This passage covers 10 T cell receptor beta chains from one sample sequenced in a study of cytomegalovirus exposure and HLA in healthy donors. The PCR ran on 60 Vbeta and 13 Jbeta primers. Repertoires were generated with immunoSEQ multiplex PCR, while TCRdb's copy carries only in-frame clones and drops some. The sample contains about 130,000 clones, 80% to 90% of which appear only once. The sequenced sample consisted of PBMCs. The origin of the receptors is a woman between 40 and 55 years old in good health and CMV-seropositive.

The V gene is TRBV19, the J gene TRBJ1-4; tentatively, D is TRBD1 (5 bases). The germline V and J ends were trimmed by 3 bases and 14 bases, with 10 bases remaining between them. There are 11 residues in the CDR3. Germline assignment: CDR1 LNHDA and CDR2 SQIVND (reference sequence). This CDR3 is CASSIRQMLFF. The DNA for the CDR3 is TGTGCCAGTAGTATCAGACAGATGCTGTTTTTT.

The rearrangement uses TRBV10-1 and TRBJ2-3, with 10 bases fitting TRBD1. After removal of 3 bases from V and 1 base from J, the junction contained 10 bases not matched to a gene. CDR1 is WNHNN and CDR2 is SYGVQD in the germline V gene (reference sequence). The CDR3 runs 18 residues. This CDR3 reads CASSEVGAGTGGTDTQYF. The DNA of the CDR3 is TGCGCCAGCAGTGAAGTGGGCGCCGGGACAGGGGGCACAGATACGCAGTATTTT.

This clone was observed a few times. V is TRBV6-6 and J is TRBJ1-5; D uncertain. The CDR3 covers 14 residues. Trimming shortened V by 8 bases and J by 4 bases, and 15 bases separated the two germline ends. Germline V gene data show CDR1 as MNHNY and CDR2 as SVGAGI (reference sequence). CDR3 DNA: TGTGCCAGCCACCGGGTCTCCATTAATCAGCCCCAGCATTTT. It specifies CASHRVSINQPQHF.

This clone was found once. The CDR3 DNA is TGTGCCAGCAGCTTACCCCGAGGAGCGGGAGGAGCGAGCACCGGGGAGCTGTTTTTT. This sequence encodes CASSLPRGAGGASTGELFF. The chain has TRBV11-2 and TRBJ2-2; 9 bases map to TRBD2. The V gene's germline CDR1 is SGHAT and CDR2 FQNNGV. V shed 2 bases, J shed 4 bases, and the junction held 14 bases outside the gene matches. The CDR3 is made up of 19 amino acids.

Only a few counts were recorded for this clone. The chain has TRBV6-4 and TRBJ2-3, with TRBD1 matching over 9 bases. V lost 5 bases to trimming and J lost 3 bases; unmatched junction nucleotides: 6. There are 15 residues in the CDR3. CDR1 MRHNA and CDR2 SNTAGT come from the germline V gene. In DNA form, the CDR3 reads TGTGCCAGCAGTCGAACCGGGACAGGGACAGATACGCAGTATTTT. This translates into CASSRTGTGTDTQYF.

The chain combines TRBV11-2 with TRBJ2-1; perhaps TRBD2 as D (5 bases). The V end was cut by 10 bases, the J end by 9 bases, with 19 bases between. This CDR3 spans 13 amino acids. Germline V lookup: CDR1 SGHAT, CDR2 FQNNGV. Here the CDR3 reads CATNPPGKFEQFF. In DNA form, the CDR3 reads TGTGCCACCAATCCGCCGGGAAAGTTTGAGCAGTTCTTC.

With respect to this clone: Different DNA sequences within this sample yield the same CDR3. V gene TRBV7-2 combines with J gene TRBJ2-3; 7 bases match TRBD2. This CDR3 region has 14 residues. J gave up 6 bases and V 5 bases, and 8 bases lay outside the gene matches. CDR1 SGHTA and CDR2 FQGNSA come from the germline V gene. CDR3 nucleotides: TGTGCCAGCAGCGTGACTAGCCCCCGGGATACGCAGTATTTT. As protein: CASSVTSPRDTQYF.

This clone occurred once. One end of the junction does not line up with germline, which may come from a read error. This chain joins TRBV7-9 and TRBJ1-4; D is uncertain. The CDR3 length is 16 residues. Germline assignment: CDR1 SEHNR and CDR2 FQNEAQ (reference sequence). Written as DNA, the CDR3 is TGTTCCAGCAGCCTCAAGCAGGAGGGCACTAATGAAAAACTGTTTTTT. Amino acid sequence: CSSSLKQEGTNEKLFF.

The V gene is TRBV9, the J gene TRBJ1-1; TRBD1 aligns across 7 bases. CDR1 and CDR2 (germline): SGDLS, YYNGEE. CDR3 length equals 14 residues. J gave up 0 bases and V 4 bases, and 3 bases lay outside the gene matches. CDR3 bases: TGTGCCAGCAGCATGGGACAGTTGAACACTGAAGCTTTCTTT. Amino acids: CASSMGQLNTEAFF.

The chain uses TRBV9 and TRBJ1-2; perhaps TRBD1 as D (5 bases). CDR3 length equals 15 residues. The ends were cut back, 0 bases at V and 8 bases at J, with 17 bases in the middle. Germline V lookup: CDR1 SGDLS, CDR2 YYNGEE. The DNA of the CDR3 is TGTGCCAGCAGCGTAGGAGGAGGGGTGACGGGCGGCTACACCTTC. Translated: CASSVGGGVTGGYTF.